This T cell receptor (beta chain) comes out of a study of cytomegalovirus exposure and HLA in healthy donors. The PCR ran on 60 Vbeta and 13 Jbeta primers. Profiled with immunoSEQ multiplex PCR; TCRdb holds only in-frame clones, not every one. The sample yields some 99,000 clones, 73% seen once. This sequence originates from a man aged 35 to 55 in good health and CMV-seronegative. Sample: PBMCs.

The CDR3, as DNA: TGCGCCAGCAGCCAGCGACAGGGGGCTGCCTACGAGCAGTACTTC. It codes for CASSQRQGAAYEQYF. The rearrangement joins TRBV4-1 to TRBJ2-7; 10 bases agree with TRBD1. The V gene's germline CDR1 is MGHRA and CDR2 YSYEKL. V shed 3 bases, J shed 2 bases, and the junction held 4 bases outside the gene matches. This CDR3 comprises 15 residues.